Listed below are T cell receptor beta chains from one sample, sequenced in a study of cytomegalovirus exposure and HLA in healthy donors. TCRdb keeps only in-frame clones here, not all; method: immunoSEQ multiplex PCR. The sample carries about 130,000 clones, roughly 80% recorded once. Sequencing input: PBMCs. These receptors were collected from a girl aged 2 to 10 in good health and CMV-seronegative. CDR3s leave out the opening cysteine and the closing phenylalanine or tryptophan. D genes are given only for firm matches.

d_call v_call cdr3_aa
TRBD2 TRBV30 AWSVRAGNTGELF
TRBD2 TRBV4-1 ASSQSTSSTSRREQY
- TRBV4-2 ASSEGEAGELF
TRBD1 TRBV25-1 ASSGSTGGSQPQH
- TRBV30 AWSYLSMNTEAF
TRBD2 TRBV6-5 ASSRSGRGDEAQF
TRBD2 TRBV27 ASSSGAGVWETQY
- TRBV6-5 ASRPAWGGRETQY
- TRBV10-3 AISEPNGSYEQY
- TRBV2 ASSEVTGETGELF
TRBD1 TRBV7-6 ASSLAGGRAEAF
- TRBV28 VSSYRLSSYEQY
- TRBV30 AWSVLDGLGDEQY
TRBD2 TRBV5-4 ASSLDVGGPASGANVLT
TRBD2 TRBV19 ASSIGLANEQF
TRBD1 TRBV27 ASSLDRAMNTEAF
- TRBV18 ASSPALENTEAF
TRBD1 TRBV28 ASSSRDRGSYEQY
- TRBV2 ASSESGTVSYNEQF
TRBD2 TRBV27 ASRLGTSGQETQY
TRBD2 TRBV4-1 ASSHLVTGGIGEQY
- TRBV4-1 ASSLRQVPIDYGYT
- TRBV9 ASSAGQSYEQY
TRBD1 TRBV30 AWRLWEDRANTEAF
- TRBV19 ASSIPGSEQY
TRBD2 TRBV9 ASSAGLAGDYEQY
TRBD2 TRBV27 ASSFALAGVGETQY
- TRBV10-3 AISEQDEKLF
TRBD1 TRBV6-5 ASSATGDTYEQY
- TRBV6-4 ASSDSNRESGGYT
- TRBV28 ASSFSGELF
TRBD2 TRBV4-2 ASSLTSGSLDEQF
TRBD2 TRBV7-9 ASSQGLAGGPTYNEQF
TRBD2 TRBV4-1 ASSQEPGLAGPYNEQF
TRBD2 TRBV4-2 ASSLQEMASGGGLQETQY
- TRBV19 ASSILRGSGANVLT
TRBD1 TRBV6-6 ASSRGTGQETQY
TRBD1 TRBV6-4 ASSDSDRAGVNTEAF
TRBD2 TRBV27 ASRIRNYGTSDYNEQF
- TRBV28 ASSLLTSYSNQPQH
- TRBV9 ASSVSPGSAQETQY
- TRBV30 AWSVSGWGGGEAF
- TRBV4-1 ASSQNPRGGNEQF
TRBD2 TRBV9 ASSVGSTSGDKSSYNEQF
- TRBV4-1 ASSQSYSSYEQY